Listed here are 24 T cell receptor beta chains from one sample, sequenced in a study of cytomegalovirus exposure and HLA in healthy donors. Primers for the PCR totalled 60 Vbeta and 13 Jbeta. The data were produced by immunoSEQ multiplex PCR, yet TCRdb's version contains in-frame clones alone and is incomplete. The data show about 190,000 clones, with under 85% seen just once and 1.5% to 2% held by the top ten. Material: PBMCs. These receptors all come from a woman aged 18-29 years in good health and CMV-seronegative.

The rearrangement joins TRBV29-1 to TRBJ2-6; a possible D gene is TRBD2 (5 bases). V was trimmed by 6 bases and J by 1 base, leaving 10 bases between them. The CDR3 contains 14 residues. Germline CDR1 SQVTM, CDR2 ANQGSEA. The CDR3 here is CSVETRSGANVLTF. For the CDR3, the DNA is TGCAGCGTGGAAACTAGGTCTGGGGCCAACGTCCTGACTTTC.

The V call is TRBV9, the J call TRBJ1-3; D call uncertain. CDR1 SGDLS and CDR2 YYNGEE come from the germline V gene. With 4 bases removed from V and 0 bases from J, the gap between germline ends came to 14 bases. This CDR3 has 16 amino acids. CDR3 in amino acids: CASSPSGLRSGNTIYF. The CDR3 coding sequence is TGTGCCAGCAGCCCTAGTGGACTCCGCTCTGGAAACACCATATATTTT.

This sequence joins TRBV10-1 and TRBJ2-2, with a possible D match to TRBD1 (7 bases). The V gene's germline CDR1 is WNHNN and CDR2 SYGVQD (reference sequence). V lost 4 bases and J lost 5, with 11 bases in between. There are 14 residues in the CDR3. CDR3 nucleotides: TGCGCCAGCAGTGGACAGGGAGGAACCGGGGAGCTGTTTTTT. It codes for CASSGQGGTGELFF.

This chain joins TRBV23-1 and TRBJ2-2; 11 bases are shared with TRBD1. TRBV23-1 is classed as an ORF, of uncertain function. V dropped 7 bases and J dropped 0; count of bases not matched to a gene: 19. This CDR3 region has 21 residues. The CDR3 nucleotides are TGCGCCAGCATTCGAATGGACAGGGGGCGTAGCCGAAACGCGAACACCGGGGAGCTGTTTTTT. This translates into CASIRMDRGRSRNANTGELFF.

The chain has TRBV27 and TRBJ2-7; TRBD1 might be the D (6 bases). V lost 1 base to trimming and J lost 6 bases, with 13 bases between them. The length of the CDR3 is 14 residues. The V gene's germline CDR1 is MNHEY and CDR2 SMNVEV (reference sequence). The chain's CDR3 is CASSLLGAEVEQYF. The CDR3 DNA sequence: TGTGCCAGCAGTTTATTGGGGGCCGAGGTCGAGCAGTACTTC.

This chain joins TRBV7-9 and TRBJ1-1; a weak D match, TRBD1 (5 bases). In germline, CDR1 is SEHNR, CDR2 FQNEAQ (reference sequence). The CDR3 extends over 15 amino acids. Trimming removed 1 base at V and 0 bases at J, with 9 bases between. CDR3 protein: CASSLENRLNTEAFF. As DNA, the CDR3 is TGTGCCAGCAGCTTAGAGAACAGGCTGAACACTGAAGCTTTCTTT.

The V call is TRBV30, the J call TRBJ2-5; 11 positions agree with TRBD1. The germline gives CDR1 GTSNPN, CDR2 SVGIG (reference sequence). CDR3 length: 12 amino acids. J gave up 6 bases and V 8 bases, and 5 bases lay outside the gene matches. Here the CDR3 DNA reads TGTGCCAGGGGACAGGGGGAAAAGACCCAGTACTTC. This gives the protein CARGQGEKTQYF.

V and J are TRBV19 and TRBJ2-7; TRBD1 is a possible D gene (6 bases). Per the germline V gene, CDR1 is LNHDA and CDR2 is SQIVND (reference sequence). The CDR3 is 10 residues long. The CDR3 region is CLTGVYEQYF. CDR3 sequence (DNA): TGTCTGACAGGAGTCTACGAGCAGTACTTC.

The chain uses TRBV10-2 and TRBJ1-1, with D unresolved. This CDR3 is built from 14 residues. Germline values: CDR1 WSHSY, CDR2 SAAADI. The V end lost 2 bases, the J end lost 2 bases, and 9 bases lay between the germline ends. The CDR3 DNA sequence: TGCGCCAGCAGTGAGATTTCCAGTAACACTGAAGCTTTCTTT. Amino acid sequence: CASSEISSNTEAFF.

The chain is built from TRBV10-1 and TRBJ2-2; TRBD2 matches 7 bases. Germline V gene lookup returns CDR1 WNHNN and CDR2 SYGVQD (reference sequence). The V segment lost 6 bases and the J segment 1 base; nucleotides outside the gene matches: 2. The CDR3 runs 14 residues. The CDR3 here is CASRPSGNTGELFF. DNA for the CDR3: TGCGCCAGCAGGCCTAGCGGGAACACCGGGGAGCTGTTTTTT.

This chain connects TRBV7-3 to TRBJ1-2; D is uncertain. Trimming shortened V by 5 bases and J by 5 bases, and 18 bases separated the two germline ends. Germline V gene lookup returns CDR1 SGHTA and CDR2 FQGTGA. CDR3 length equals 15 residues. CDR3 bases: TGTGCCAGCAGCCCACATAAGGGAGTTAGTTATGGCTACACCTTC. Translating it yields CASSPHKGVSYGYTF.

This clone was recorded a few times. The chain combines TRBV7-8 with TRBJ1-2, with 9 bases identical to TRBD1. This CDR3 has 15 amino acids. Looked up from germline, CDR1 is SGHVS and CDR2 is FQNEAQ. Germline trimming cut 1 base from V and 3 bases from J; bases unmatched to any gene: 3. The CDR3 is CASSLGRQGDYGYTF. The CDR3 nucleotides are TGTGCCAGCAGCTTAGGAAGACAGGGGGACTATGGCTACACCTTC.

This clone was observed a single time. The chain recombines TRBV6-6 with TRBJ2-7; D uncertain. V lost 2 bases to trimming and J lost 6 bases, with 5 bases between them. This CDR3 is built from 11 residues. The germline V gene encodes CDR1 MNHNY and CDR2 SVGAGI (reference sequence). CDR3 amino acids: CASSYPSEQYF. The DNA for the CDR3 is TGTGCCAGCAGTTACCCGTCCGAGCAGTACTTC.

The chain is built from TRBV7-2 and TRBJ2-1, with 8 positions matching TRBD2. J lost 1 base, V lost 7 bases, and 12 bases had no gene match. Germline V CDR1 and CDR2: SGHTA, FQGNSA. The CDR3 runs 17 residues. CDR3 sequence: CASNPGSAGGSYNEQFF. CDR3 coding DNA: TGTGCCAGCAACCCCGGATCGGCGGGAGGTTCCTACAATGAGCAGTTCTTC.

V gene TRBV9 combines with J gene TRBJ1-5; 7 bases line up with TRBD1. CDR1 SGDLS and CDR2 YYNGEE come from the germline V gene. With V trimmed by 3 bases and J by 3 bases, 3 bases remained unmatched. This CDR3 contains 14 residues. The CDR3 DNA reads TGTGCCAGCAGCGCGGGACAGCCCAATCAGCCCCAGCATTTT. Translating it yields CASSAGQPNQPQHF.

CDR3 bases: TGTGCCTGGAGTGTACTTATTCAGTTTGGGGGCACCTTCCAGTATTTT. Protein sequence: CAWSVLIQFGGTFQYF. J is TRBJ2-3 and V is TRBV30; TRBD1 is a possible D gene (6 bases). The CDR3 is made up of 16 amino acids. The V gene's germline CDR1 is GTSNPN and CDR2 SVGIG (reference sequence). The ends were cut back, 0 bases at V and 12 bases at J, with 25 bases in the middle.

The chain combines TRBV2 with TRBJ1-2; 9 nucleotides match TRBD1. Trimming at V came to 7 bases and at J to 4 bases, leaving 10 bases not matched to a gene. The CDR3 spans 15 residues. Germline V gives CDR1 SNHLY, CDR2 FYNNEI. The CDR3 coding sequence is TGTGCCAGCAAGTTCGGGGACAGGGTGGCCTATGGCTACACCTTC. Translated, it gives CASKFGDRVAYGYTF.

The J gene is TRBJ2-3, the V gene TRBV4-2; D uncertain. The germline V gene has CDR1 LGHNA and CDR2 YNFKEQ. This CDR3 region has 16 residues. Trimming removed 4 bases at V and 0 bases at J, with 14 bases between. Written as DNA, the CDR3 is TGTGCCAGCAGCCGCCTCCTATCCGGGAGCACAGATACGCAGTATTTT. This gives the protein CASSRLLSGSTDTQYF.

The chain links TRBV4-1 to TRBJ2-7, with TRBD2 matching 11 bases. From germline, CDR1 is MGHRA and CDR2 YSYEKL. This CDR3 is built from 16 residues. The junction had 8 bases not matched to a gene; V was cut back by 5 bases and J by 2 bases. The CDR3 DNA reads TGCGCCAGCAGCAAAGGGGGACTAGCGGATACCTACGAGCAGTACTTC. Translated, it gives CASSKGGLADTYEQYF.

The chain combines TRBV19 with TRBJ2-3; D is ambiguous. Germline CDR1 LNHDA, CDR2 SQIVND (reference sequence). There are 11 residues in the CDR3. Deletions cut 5 bases from V and 8 bases from J, with 8 bases between. The CDR3 is CASSGALTQYF. Written as DNA, the CDR3 is TGTGCCAGTAGTGGAGCTCTTACGCAGTATTTT. Based on the CDR3 plus reference TRBV19 and TRBJ2-3, the full variable domain is DGGITQSPKYLFRKEGQNVTLSCEQNLNHDAMYWYRQDPGQGLRLIYYSQIVNDFQKGDIAEGYSVSREKKESFPLTVTSAQKNPTAFYLCASSGALTQYFGPGTRLTVL.

The rearrangement links TRBV25-1 to TRBJ2-5, with 7 nucleotides matching TRBD1. The J call is uncertain, as TRBJ2-7 better fits the DNA end. Germline CDR1 MGHDK, CDR2 SYGVNS. This CDR3 comprises 13 residues. CDR3 nucleotide sequence: TGTGCCAGCAGTCTACAGGGGAACTACGAGCAGTACTTC. Translated, it gives CASSLQGNYEQYF.

The V gene is TRBV19, the J gene TRBJ1-1; D gene unclear. The CDR3 runs 14 residues. Germline V CDR1 and CDR2: LNHDA, SQIVND (reference sequence). V lost 5 bases and J 7 bases, leaving 17 bases between the germline ends. CDR3 in DNA: TGTGCCAGTAGTCCTCGGGCCAGGAGGAGTGAAGCTTTCTTT. This translates into CASSPRARRSEAFF.

This clone was detected only a few times. The chain carries TRBV28 and TRBJ1-5, with D unclear. Trimming removed 6 bases at V and 4 bases at J, with 16 bases between. The CDR3 is 15 amino acids. Germline loops: CDR1 MDHEN, CDR2 SYDVKM. CDR3 region: CASSQPNRKNQPQHF. Written as DNA, the CDR3 is TGTGCCAGCAGCCAACCGAACAGAAAGAATCAGCCCCAGCATTTT.

This clone has a handful of counts. This chain uses TRBV6-1 with TRBJ2-7; D gene ambiguous. Germline V CDR1 and CDR2: MNHNS, SASEGT. Deletions cut 2 bases from V and 0 bases from J, with 8 bases between. The CDR3 is 14 residues long. CDR3 sequence: CASSEISRSYEQYF. DNA of the CDR3: TGTGCCAGCAGTGAAATTAGCCGCTCCTACGAGCAGTACTTC.